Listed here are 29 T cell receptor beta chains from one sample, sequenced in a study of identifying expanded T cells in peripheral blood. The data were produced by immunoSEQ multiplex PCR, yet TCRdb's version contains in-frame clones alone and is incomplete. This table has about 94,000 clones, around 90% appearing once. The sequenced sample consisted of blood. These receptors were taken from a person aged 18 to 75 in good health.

The CDR3 region has the DNA TGTGCCAGTAGTATCCGGACTAGCAGGCAGTATTTT. This encodes CASSIRTSRQYF. This sequence joins TRBV19 and TRBJ2-3; 8 positions match TRBD2. Looked up from germline, CDR1 is LNHDA and CDR2 is SQIVND (reference sequence). V trimming: 3 bases; J trimming: 11 bases; junction bases outside the gene matches: 4. This CDR3 is 12 amino acids long.

CDR3 nucleotide sequence: TGTGCCAGTAGTTTTTCTAGCGGCCAGCGCACCGGGGAGCTGTTTTTT. Its translation is CASSFSSGQRTGELFF. This chain links TRBV19 with TRBJ2-2; 7 nucleotides match TRBD2. CDR3 length equals 16 residues. Trimming removed 5 bases from V and 4 bases from J; junction bases left unmatched: 10. The germline V gene encodes CDR1 LNHDA and CDR2 SQIVND (reference sequence).

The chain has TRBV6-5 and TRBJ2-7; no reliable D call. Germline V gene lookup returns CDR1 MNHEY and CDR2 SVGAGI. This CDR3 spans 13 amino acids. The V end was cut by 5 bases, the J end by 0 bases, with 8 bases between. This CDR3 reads CASSHPHSYEQYF. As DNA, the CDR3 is TGTGCCAGCAGTCACCCCCACTCCTACGAGCAGTACTTC.

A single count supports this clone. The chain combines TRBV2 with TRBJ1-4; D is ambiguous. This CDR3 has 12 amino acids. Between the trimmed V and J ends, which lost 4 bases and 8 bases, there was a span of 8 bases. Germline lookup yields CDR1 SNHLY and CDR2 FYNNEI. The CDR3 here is CASSAQLEKLFF. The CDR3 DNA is TGTGCCAGCAGTGCACAATTAGAAAAACTGTTTTTT. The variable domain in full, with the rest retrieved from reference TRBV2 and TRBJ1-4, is EPEVTQTPSHQVTQMGQEVILRCVPISNHLYFYWYRQILGQKVEFLVSFYNNEISEKSEIFDDQFSVERPDGSNFTLKIRSTKLEDSAMYFCASSAQLEKLFFGSGTQLSVL.

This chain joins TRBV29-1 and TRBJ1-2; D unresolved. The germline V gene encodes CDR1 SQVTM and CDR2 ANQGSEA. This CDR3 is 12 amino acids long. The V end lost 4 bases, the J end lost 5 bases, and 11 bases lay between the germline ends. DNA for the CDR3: TGCAGCGTTGTACTCTCAGGTTATGGCTACACCTTC. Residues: CSVVLSGYGYTF. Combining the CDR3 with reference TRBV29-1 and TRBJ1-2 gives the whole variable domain SAVISQKPSRDICQRGTSLTIQCQVDSQVTMMFWYRQQPGQSLTLIATANQGSEATYESGFVIDKFPISRPNLTFSTLTVSNMSPEDSSIYLCSVVLSGYGYTFGSGTRLTVV.

CDR3 coding DNA: TGTGCCAGCTCACCAGCGAGGATGAACACTGAAGCTTTCTTT. As protein: CASSPARMNTEAFF. The chain joins TRBV18 to TRBJ1-1; unclear D gene. Germline V gene sequence: CDR1 KGHSH, CDR2 LQKENI. V lost 2 bases to trimming and J lost 0 bases, with 7 bases between them. CDR3 length: 14 amino acids. Combining the CDR3 with reference TRBV18 and TRBJ1-1 gives the whole variable domain NAGVMQNPRHLVRRRGQEARLRCSPMKGHSHVYWYRQLPEEGLKFMVYLQKENIIDESGMPKERFSAEFPKEGPSILRIQQVVRGDSAAYFCASSPARMNTEAFFGQGTRLTVV.

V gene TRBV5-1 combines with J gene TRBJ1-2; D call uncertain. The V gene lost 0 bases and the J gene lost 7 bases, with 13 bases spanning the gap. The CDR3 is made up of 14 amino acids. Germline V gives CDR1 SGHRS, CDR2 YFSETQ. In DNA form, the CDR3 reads TGCGCCAGCAGCTTGGATGTGGGTCGCGGTGGCTACACCTTC. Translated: CASSLDVGRGGYTF.

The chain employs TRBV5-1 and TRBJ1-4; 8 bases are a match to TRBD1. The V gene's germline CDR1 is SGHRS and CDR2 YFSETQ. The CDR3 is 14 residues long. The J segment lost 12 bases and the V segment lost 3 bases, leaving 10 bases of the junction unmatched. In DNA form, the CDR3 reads TGCGCCAGCAGCTCTACAGGGGGGCCTTCGGAACTGTTTTTT. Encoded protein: CASSSTGGPSELFF.

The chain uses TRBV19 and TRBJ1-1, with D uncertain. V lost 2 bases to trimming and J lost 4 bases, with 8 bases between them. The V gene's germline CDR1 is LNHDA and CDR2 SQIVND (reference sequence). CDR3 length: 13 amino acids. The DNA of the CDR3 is TGTGCCAGTAGTATACTGGGATCCACTGAAGCTTTCTTT. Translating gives CASSILGSTEAFF.

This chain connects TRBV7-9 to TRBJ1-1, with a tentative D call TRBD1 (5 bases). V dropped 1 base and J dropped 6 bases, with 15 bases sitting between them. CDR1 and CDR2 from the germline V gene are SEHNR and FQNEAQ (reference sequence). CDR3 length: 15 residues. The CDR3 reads CASSLVWGRPPEAFF. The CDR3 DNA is TGTGCCAGCAGCTTAGTGTGGGGCCGACCACCTGAAGCTTTCTTT. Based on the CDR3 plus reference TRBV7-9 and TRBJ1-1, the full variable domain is DTGVSQNPRHKITKRGQNVTFRCDPISEHNRLYWYRQTLGQGPEFLTYFQNEAQLEKSRLLSDRFSAERPKGSFSTLEIQRTEQGDSAMYLCASSLVWGRPPEAFFGQGTRLTVV.

The CDR3 nucleotides are TGTGCCAGTAGTAGAGGACAGCTCAATCAGCCCCAGCATTTT. Protein product: CASSRGQLNQPQHF. The V gene is TRBV19, the J gene TRBJ1-5; D may be TRBD1 (6 bases). V dropped 4 bases and J dropped 3 bases, with 10 bases sitting between them. The germline V gene has CDR1 LNHDA and CDR2 SQIVND (reference sequence). The CDR3 length is 14 residues.

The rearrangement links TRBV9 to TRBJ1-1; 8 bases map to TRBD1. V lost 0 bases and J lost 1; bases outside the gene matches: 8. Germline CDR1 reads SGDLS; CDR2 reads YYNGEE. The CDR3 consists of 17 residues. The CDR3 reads CASSVAGGTGPNTEAFF. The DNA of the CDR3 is TGTGCCAGCAGCGTAGCTGGAGGGACAGGCCCGAACACTGAAGCTTTCTTT.

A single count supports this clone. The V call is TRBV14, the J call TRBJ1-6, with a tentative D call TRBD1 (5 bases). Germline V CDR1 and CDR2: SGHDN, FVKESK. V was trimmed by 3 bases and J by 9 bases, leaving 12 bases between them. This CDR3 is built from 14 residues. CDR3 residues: CASSQGVRGSPLHF. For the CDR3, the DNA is TGTGCCAGCAGCCAGGGGGTAAGGGGTTCACCCCTCCACTTT.

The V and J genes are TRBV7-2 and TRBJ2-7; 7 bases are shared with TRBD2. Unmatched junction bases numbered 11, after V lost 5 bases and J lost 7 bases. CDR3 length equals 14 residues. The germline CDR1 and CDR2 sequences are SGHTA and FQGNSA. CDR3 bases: TGTGCCAGCAGCCAGCTGGGAGGGCCGTTTGAGCAGTACTTC. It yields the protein CASSQLGGPFEQYF.

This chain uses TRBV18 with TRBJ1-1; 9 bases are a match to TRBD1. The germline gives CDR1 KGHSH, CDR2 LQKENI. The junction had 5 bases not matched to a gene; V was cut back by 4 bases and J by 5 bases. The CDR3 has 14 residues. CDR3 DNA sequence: TGTGCCAGCTCACTCACAGGGACAGGGACTGAAGCTTTCTTT. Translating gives CASSLTGTGTEAFF. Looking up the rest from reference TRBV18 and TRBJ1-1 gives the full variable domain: NAGVMQNPRHLVRRRGQEARLRCSPMKGHSHVYWYRQLPEEGLKFMVYLQKENIIDESGMPKERFSAEFPKEGPSILRIQQVVRGDSAAYFCASSLTGTGTEAFFGQGTRLTVV.

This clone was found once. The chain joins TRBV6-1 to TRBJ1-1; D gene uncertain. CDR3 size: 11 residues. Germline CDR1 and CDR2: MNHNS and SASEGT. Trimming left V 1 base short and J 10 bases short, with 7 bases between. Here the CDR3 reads CASSEGTGAFF. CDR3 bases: TGTGCCAGCAGTGAAGGGACCGGAGCTTTCTTT.

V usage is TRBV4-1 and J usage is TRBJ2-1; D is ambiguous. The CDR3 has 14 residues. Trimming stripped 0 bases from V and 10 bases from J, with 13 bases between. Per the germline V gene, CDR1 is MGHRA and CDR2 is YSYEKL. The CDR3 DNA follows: TGCGCCAGCAGCCAAGATGGGCTAGGGCTCGAGCAGTTCTTC. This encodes CASSQDGLGLEQFF.

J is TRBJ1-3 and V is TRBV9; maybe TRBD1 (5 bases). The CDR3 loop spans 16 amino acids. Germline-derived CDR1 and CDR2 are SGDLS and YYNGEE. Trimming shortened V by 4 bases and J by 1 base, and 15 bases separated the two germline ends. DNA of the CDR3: TGTGCCAGCAGCCTACGGTCAAGGGGATCTGGAAACACCATATATTTT. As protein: CASSLRSRGSGNTIYF.

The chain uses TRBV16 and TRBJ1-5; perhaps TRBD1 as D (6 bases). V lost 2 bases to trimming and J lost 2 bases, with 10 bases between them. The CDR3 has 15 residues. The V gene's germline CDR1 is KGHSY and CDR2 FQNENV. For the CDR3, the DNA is TGTGCCAGCAGCCAAACCCGGACAGGCAATCAGCCCCAGCATTTT. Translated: CASSQTRTGNQPQHF.

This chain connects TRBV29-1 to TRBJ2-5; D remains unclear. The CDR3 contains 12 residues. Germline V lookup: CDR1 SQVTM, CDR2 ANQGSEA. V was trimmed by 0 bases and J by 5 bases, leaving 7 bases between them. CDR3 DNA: TGCAGCGTTGAAGAGGCTAGGGAGACCCAGTACTTC. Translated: CSVEEARETQYF.

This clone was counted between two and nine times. The CDR3 DNA is TGTGCCAGCAGTTTAACAGGTGGAATTCAGTACTTC. Protein: CASSLTGGIQYF. The chain couples TRBV27 to TRBJ2-4, with a possible D match to TRBD1 (5 bases). Per the germline V gene, CDR1 is MNHEY and CDR2 is SMNVEV (reference sequence). This CDR3 comprises 12 residues. Trimming removed 2 bases at V and 10 bases at J, with 9 bases between.

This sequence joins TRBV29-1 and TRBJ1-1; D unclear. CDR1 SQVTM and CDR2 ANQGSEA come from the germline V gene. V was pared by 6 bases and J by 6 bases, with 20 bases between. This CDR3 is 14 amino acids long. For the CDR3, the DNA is TGCAGCGTAAAAGAGCGGGTTTTAGTGTCTGAAGCTTTCTTT. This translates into CSVKERVLVSEAFF.

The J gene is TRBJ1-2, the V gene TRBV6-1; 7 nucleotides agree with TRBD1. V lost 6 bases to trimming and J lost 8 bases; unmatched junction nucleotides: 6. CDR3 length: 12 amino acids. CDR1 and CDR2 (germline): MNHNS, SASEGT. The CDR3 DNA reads TGTGCCAGCAGCGGGGACAGCGGCGGCTACACCTTC. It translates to CASSGDSGGYTF.

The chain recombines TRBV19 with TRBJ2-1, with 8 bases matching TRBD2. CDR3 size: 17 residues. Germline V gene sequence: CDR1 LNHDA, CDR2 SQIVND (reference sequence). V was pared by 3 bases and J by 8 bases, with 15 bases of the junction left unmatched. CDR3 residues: CASSILREDRLKDEQFF. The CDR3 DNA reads TGTGCCAGTAGTATTTTGCGGGAGGACAGACTTAAGGATGAGCAGTTCTTC.

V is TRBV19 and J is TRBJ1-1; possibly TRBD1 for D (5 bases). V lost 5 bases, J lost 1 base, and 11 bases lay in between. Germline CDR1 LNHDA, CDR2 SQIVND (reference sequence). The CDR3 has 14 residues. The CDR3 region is CASSAAGPNTEAFF. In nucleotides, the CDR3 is TGTGCCAGTAGTGCCGCGGGACCGAACACTGAAGCTTTCTTT.

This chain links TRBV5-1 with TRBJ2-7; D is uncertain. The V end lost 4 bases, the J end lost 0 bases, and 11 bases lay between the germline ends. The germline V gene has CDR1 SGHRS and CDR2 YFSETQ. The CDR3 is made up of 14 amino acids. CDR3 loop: CASSPKASSYEQYF. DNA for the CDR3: TGCGCCAGCAGCCCTAAGGCGAGCTCCTACGAGCAGTACTTC.

In DNA, the CDR3 is TGTGCCAGCAGTCTGGGACAGGGCCTTATGTATGGCTACACCTTC. Translating gives CASSLGQGLMYGYTF. The genes are TRBV6-4 and TRBJ1-2, with TRBD1 matching over 9 bases. CDR1 and CDR2 (germline): MRHNA, SNTAGT. The length of the CDR3 is 15 residues. Unmatched junction bases numbered 9, after V lost 5 bases and J lost 5 bases.

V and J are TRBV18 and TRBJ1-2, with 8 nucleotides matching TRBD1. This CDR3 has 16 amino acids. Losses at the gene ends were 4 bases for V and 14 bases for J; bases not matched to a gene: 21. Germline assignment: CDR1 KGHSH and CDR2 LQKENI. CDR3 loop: CASSLRDRNDLILRTF. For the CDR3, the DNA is TGTGCCAGCTCACTCCGGGACAGGAATGACCTCATACTTAGGACCTTC.

As DNA, the CDR3 is TGTGCCTGGAGTGTAGGCGGGGGGGCCCGGGAGCTGTTTTTT. This encodes CAWSVGGGARELFF. The rearrangement uses TRBV30 and TRBJ2-2, with 9 bases aligning to TRBD2. CDR3 size: 14 residues. Germline CDR1 reads GTSNPN; CDR2 reads SVGIG (reference sequence). J lost 9 bases, V lost 0 bases, and 5 bases had no gene match. Variable domain in full (rest from reference TRBV30 and TRBJ2-2): SQTIHQWPATLVQPVGSPLSLECTVEGTSNPNLYWYRQAAGRGLQLLFYSVGIGQISSEVPQNLSASRPQDRQFILSSKKLLLSDSGFYLCAWSVGGGARELFFGEGSRLTVL.